These T cell receptor beta chains were read from a single sample in a study of shared clonotypes between healthy human individuals. Some clones are missing from TCRdb's copy, which holds only in-frame ones; the method was immunoSEQ multiplex PCR. The sample yields over a million clones, about 98.5% seen once. Specimen: naive CD4+ T cells sorted from blood. All receptors come from a man aged 25 to 45 in good health. The CDR3 runs from the conserved cysteine through the conserved F or W. Each record gives: clone size, V gene, D gene, J gene, CDR3 DNA, CDR3 protein. A D gene is named only where the DNA matches it firmly. Not every row has a clone size; where given, it reads once, few, many or a size class.

size: .; V: TRBV4-3; D: .; J: TRBJ1-2; DNA: TGCGCCAGCAGCCAAGAGGGGCCGGCCTATGGCTACACCTTC; CDR3: CASSQEGPAYGYTF
size: .; V: TRBV28; D: .; J: TRBJ1-5; DNA: TGTGCCAGCAGTTTAGTCACAGGAATGGGTCAGCCCCAGCATTTT; CDR3: CASSLVTGMGQPQHF
size: once; V: TRBV14; D: .; J: TRBJ2-2; DNA: TGTGCCAGCAGCCAAGTTCGGGACACCGGGGAGCTGTTTTTT; CDR3: CASSQVRDTGELFF
size: .; V: TRBV5-5; D: TRBD2; J: TRBJ2-2; DNA: TGTGCCAGCAGCTCTAGCGGACTCGGGAGCGGGGAGCTGTTTTTT; CDR3: CASSSSGLGSGELFF
size: .; V: TRBV27; D: TRBD2; J: TRBJ2-1; DNA: TGTGCCAGCACTTCCCTAGCGGGAGGGCCTGTTAATGAGCAGTTCTTC; CDR3: CASTSLAGGPVNEQFF
size: .; V: TRBV15; D: TRBD2; J: TRBJ2-7; DNA: TGTGCCACCAGCAGAGTGGTGGGTAGCGGGTGGTACGAGCAGTACTTC; CDR3: CATSRVVGSGWYEQYF
size: .; V: TRBV4-3; D: TRBD2; J: TRBJ2-1; DNA: TGCGCCAGCAGCCAAAGACGGGCTAGCGGAGTCAATGAGCAGTTCTTC; CDR3: CASSQRRASGVNEQFF
size: .; V: TRBV7-6; D: TRBD1; J: TRBJ2-1; DNA: TGTGCCAGCAGCTCTCAGGGGGCCCCAGCCAATGAGCAGTTCTTC; CDR3: CASSSQGAPANEQFF
size: .; V: TRBV29-1; D: .; J: TRBJ1-3; DNA: TGCAGCGTTGAAGATCGGCTCAGACGAAACTCTGGAAACACCATATATTTT; CDR3: CSVEDRLRRNSGNTIYF
size: .; V: TRBV5-4; D: .; J: TRBJ2-2; DNA: TGTGCCAGCAGTCGTGACAGCGCAATCACCGGGGAGCTGTTTTTT; CDR3: CASSRDSAITGELFF
size: .; V: TRBV6-5; D: .; J: TRBJ2-5; DNA: TGTGCCAGCAGCAGGGCCGGGGTGGTAGAGACCCAGTACTTC; CDR3: CASSRAGVVETQYF
size: .; V: TRBV11-2; D: TRBD2; J: TRBJ2-7; DNA: TGTGCCAGCAGCAAACTAGCGGGCACCTACGAGCAGTACTTC; CDR3: CASSKLAGTYEQYF
size: .; V: TRBV28; D: .; J: TRBJ2-7; DNA: TGTGCCAGCAGTTTCCGGGGGATCGACTCCTACGAGCAGTACTTC; CDR3: CASSFRGIDSYEQYF
size: .; V: TRBV5-1; D: TRBD1; J: TRBJ2-7; DNA: TGCGCCAGCAGTTTCAGGCAGGGCGTCAGGGGGGAGCAGTACTTC; CDR3: CASSFRQGVRGEQYF
size: few; V: TRBV7-9; D: .; J: TRBJ2-5; DNA: TGTGCCAGCAGCTTAGATCTAGAGACCCAGTACTTC; CDR3: CASSLDLETQYF
size: .; V: TRBV9; D: TRBD1; J: TRBJ1-2; DNA: TGTGCCAGCAGCCAAAACGAGTGGGACAGGGAAGGCTACACCTTC; CDR3: CASSQNEWDREGYTF
size: .; V: TRBV5-1; D: TRBD1; J: TRBJ2-5; DNA: TGCGCCAGCAGCTCGTCAGGGGGAGAAGAGACCCAGTACTTC; CDR3: CASSSSGGEETQYF